These T cell receptor beta chains were read from a single sample in a study of molecular identifiers for immune sequencing clone quantification. TCRdb passed the PCR reads through MiXCR, listing each CDR3 protein once. The sample records fewer than 350,000 distinct CDR3 sequences, 20% to 25% being singletons. The source material was naive CD8+ T cells from blood, with Jurkat cell RNA spiked in. The origin of the receptors is a human donor in good health. Some libraries in this study had Jurkat cell RNA spiked in. Both conserved end residues are part of each CDR3. Each record gives: V gene, J gene, D gene, clone size, CDR3 protein, CDR3 DNA. The D gene is left open where the match is weak. Some rows have no size entry. The others give once, few or many, or a class for an expanded clone.

V gene: TRBV5-5
J gene: TRBJ2-7
D gene: NA
clone size: many
CDR3 protein: CASSLEWISGYEQYF
CDR3 DNA: TGTGCCAGCAGCTTGGAGTGGATTAGCGGCTACGAGCAGTACTTC

V gene: TRBV21-1
J gene: TRBJ2-5
D gene: NA
clone size: many
CDR3 protein: CASSKARRGIQTQYF
CDR3 DNA: TGTGCCAGCAGCAAAGCGCGTAGGGGTATACAGACCCAGTACTTC

V gene: TRBV6-2/TRBV6-3
J gene: TRBJ1-1
D gene: NA
clone size: NA
CDR3 protein: CASSPGAMSNTEAFF
CDR3 DNA: TGTGCCAGCAGCCCCGGTGCTATGTCGAACACTGAAGCTTTCTTT

V gene: TRBV20-1
J gene: TRBJ1-3
D gene: NA
clone size: many
CDR3 protein: CSATIYRDSDSGNTIYF
CDR3 DNA: TGCAGTGCTACCATCTACCGGGACTCAGACTCTGGAAACACCATATATTTT

V gene: TRBV4-3
J gene: TRBJ1-5
D gene: NA
clone size: many
CDR3 protein: CARAVYSNQPQHF
CDR3 DNA: TGCGCCCGAGCAGTTTATAGCAATCAGCCCCAGCATTTT

V gene: TRBV5-4
J gene: TRBJ2-7
D gene: NA
clone size: NA
CDR3 protein: CASGHKGVYEQYF
CDR3 DNA: TGTGCCAGCGGACATAAAGGTGTCTACGAGCAGTACTTC

V gene: TRBV5-6
J gene: TRBJ2-7
D gene: TRBD1
clone size: many
CDR3 protein: CASSLEGTGYEQYF
CDR3 DNA: TGTGCCAGCAGCTTGGAGGGGACAGGGTACGAGCAGTACTTC

V gene: TRBV13
J gene: TRBJ1-2
D gene: TRBD1
clone size: many
CDR3 protein: CASTSGTGENYGYTF
CDR3 DNA: TGTGCCAGCACCTCCGGGACAGGAGAGAACTATGGCTACACCTTC

V gene: TRBV7-6
J gene: TRBJ2-1
D gene: NA
clone size: many
CDR3 protein: CASSFDSPVSSYNEQFF
CDR3 DNA: TGTGCCAGCAGCTTTGACTCCCCCGTGAGCTCCTACAATGAGCAGTTCTTC

V gene: TRBV4-3
J gene: TRBJ2-6
D gene: NA
clone size: few
CDR3 protein: CASSQARDPGANVLTF
CDR3 DNA: TGCGCCAGCAGCCAAGCGCGGGACCCTGGGGCCAACGTCCTGACTTTC

V gene: TRBV20-1
J gene: TRBJ2-3
D gene: TRBD1
clone size: many
CDR3 protein: CSAGTGVSTDTQYF
CDR3 DNA: TGCAGTGCTGGGACAGGGGTGAGCACAGATACGCAGTATTTT

V gene: TRBV15
J gene: TRBJ2-7
D gene: TRBD1
clone size: NA
CDR3 protein: CATSNRGPTYEQYF
CDR3 DNA: TGTGCCACCAGCAACAGGGGACCAACCTACGAGCAGTACTTC

V gene: TRBV9
J gene: TRBJ1-3
D gene: NA
clone size: many
CDR3 protein: CASSVAGTGNTIYF
CDR3 DNA: TGTGCCAGCAGCGTTGCCGGGACTGGAAACACCATATATTTT

V gene: TRBV12-3/TRBV12-4
J gene: TRBJ1-1
D gene: NA
clone size: few
CDR3 protein: CASSRIWGGQNTEAFF
CDR3 DNA: TGTGCCAGCAGTCGCATATGGGGGGGACAGAACACTGAAGCTTTCTTT